This TCR beta chain was found in a study of glioma-infiltrating T cells. Using RNA template, CDR3s of TCR alpha and beta were amplified with iRepertoire arm-PCR. Using its own MiXCR run on the multiplex PCR reads, TCRdb lists one record per CDR3 protein. The data contain more than 100,000 distinct CDR3 sequences, about 30% of them singletons. V lost 0 bases, J lost 12 bases, and 17 bases stayed unmatched. This CDR3 region has 17 residues. Germline V CDR1 and CDR2: MGHRA, YSYEKL. The sample comprised glioma tissue, nonneoplastic brain tissue, or PBMCs (not recorded which). The source is a human donor with low-grade glioma or glioblastoma, undergoing nonglioma brain surgery, or in good health (not recorded which). The chain combines TRBV4-1 with TRBJ2-1, with 7 bases aligning to TRBD1. The DNA for the CDR3 is TGCGCCAGCAGCCAAGAGGGACATTCAATAGGGACAGATACGCAGTTCTTC. It encodes CASSQEGHSIGTDTQFF.